Included here is one T cell receptor beta chain sequence, with context. The identical CDR3 is also encoded by other nucleotide sequences in the sample. The V and J ends lost 2 bases and 0 bases respectively, with 7 bases between them. Per the germline V gene, CDR1 is SGHTA and CDR2 is FQGNSA. This CDR3 spans 14 amino acids. In the study's own analysis: It was from reference gene primer amplification that nucleated cell counts were estimated. Measured with immunoSEQ multiplex PCR; TCRdb has only the in-frame clones, and not every one. The V and J calls and clone size come from that table; D and trimming were worked out from the DNA. In the table there are a few hundred thousand clones, 90% of which are singletons. These data are taken from a study of blood T cell repertoires in COVID-19. The overall study: COVID-19 samples, acute and convalescent, were from the United States, Italy and Spain. PBMCs, B-cell-depleted T cells, or T cells provided the cDNA or gDNA that made up the material.

Seattle patients were enrolled during active infection and followed longitudinally. The chain has TRBV7-2 and TRBJ1-1; D remains unclear. This sequence was found in a woman aged 35 to 49 with COVID-19, enrolled during active disease. Source material: peripheral blood. Here the CDR3 reads CASSLLGLNTEAFF. In DNA, the CDR3 is TGTGCCAGCAGCTTACTAGGCCTGAACACTGAAGCTTTCTTT.